Listed here are 31 T cell receptor beta chains from one sample, sequenced in a study of T cells in localized non-small cell lung cancer. Clones were sequenced by immunoSEQ multiplex PCR, and TCRdb holds only the in-frame ones, with some missing. This table holds tens of thousands of clones, approximately 80% found once. Sequencing was performed on peripheral blood mononuclear cells, taken before any cancer treatment. Every receptor here comes from a man aged 40 to 70 with stage III lung adenocarcinoma.

This rearrangement joins TRBV7-3 to TRBJ1-3; D is unresolved. The V gene's germline CDR1 is SGHTA and CDR2 FQGTGA. The CDR3 is made up of 12 amino acids. Trimming pared 7 bases from V and 0 bases from J, leaving 4 bases between. The CDR3 nucleotides read TGTGCCAGCACGAACTCTGGAAACACCATATATTTT. It specifies CASTNSGNTIYF.

The chain carries TRBV21-1 and TRBJ2-5. TRBV21-1 represents a pseudogene. CDR3 length: 18 residues. The CDR3 sequence: CASSKNNRVASYQETQYF. The CDR3 nucleotides read TGTGCCAGCAGCAAAAACAATAGGGTAGCTTCATACCAAGAGACCCAGTACTTC.

The rearrangement uses TRBV5-8 and TRBJ2-1, with D possibly TRBD1 on 6 matching bases. This CDR3 region has 15 residues. The V gene's germline CDR1 is SGHTS and CDR2 YDEGEE. Trimming stripped 5 bases from V and 3 bases from J, with 15 bases between. CDR3 bases: TGTGCCAGCAGTTACCAGGGGTTCGGCTACAATGAGCAGTTCTTC. It is translated as CASSYQGFGYNEQFF.

The chain recombines TRBV11-3 with TRBJ2-1; D possibly matches TRBD1 or TRBD2 (5 bases each). Germline CDR1 and CDR2: SGHNT and YENEEA. This CDR3 comprises 17 residues. The V and J ends lost 1 base and 5 bases respectively, with 18 bases between them. CDR3 coding DNA: TGTGCCAGCAGCTTAGCGGGACCGGGTGCTGGGGACAATGAGCAGTTCTTC. Its protein is CASSLAGPGAGDNEQFF.

The chain combines TRBV5-1 with TRBJ2-7; TRBD1 matches 8 bases. The CDR3 contains 16 residues. Per germline, CDR1 SGHRS and CDR2 YFSETQ. The V and J ends lost 4 bases and 0 bases, in that order; junction bases with no gene match: 9. The CDR3: CASSLKDRASSYEQYF. The CDR3 nucleotides read TGCGCCAGCAGCCTAAAGGACAGGGCAAGCTCCTACGAGCAGTACTTC.

The V call is TRBV6-5, the J call TRBJ2-2; TRBD2 matches 7 bases. CDR1 is MNHEY, CDR2 SVGAGI, per germline. J was trimmed by 1 base and V by 7 bases; bases with no gene match: 6. The CDR3 spans 15 residues. As DNA, the CDR3 is TGTGCCAGCAAGCCTAGCGGAAGGAACACCGGGGAGCTGTTTTTT. Its translation: CASKPSGRNTGELFF.

This chain uses TRBV6-5 with TRBJ2-5, with TRBD1 matching over 8 bases. The closer fit of TRBJ2-7 to the DNA end suggests the J call may be wrong. CDR3 length: 13 amino acids. Germline CDR1 MNHEY, CDR2 SVGAGI. The CDR3 coding sequence is TGTGCCAGCAGGCGGGGCAGGGGGCACGAGCAGTACTTC. Protein sequence: CASRRGRGHEQYF.

The rearrangement uses TRBV27 and TRBJ1-5; 7 bases are a match to TRBD1. The CDR3 totals 15 residues. V trimming: 8 bases; J trimming: 2 bases; junction bases outside the gene matches: 9. Germline CDR1 and CDR2: MNHEY and SMNVEV (reference sequence). CDR3 protein: CASGSTGAGNQPQHF. The CDR3 nucleotides are TGTGCCAGCGGTTCCACAGGGGCCGGCAATCAGCCCCAGCATTTT.

This chain connects TRBV9 to TRBJ1-5; D remains ambiguous. This CDR3 spans 14 amino acids. Germline loops: CDR1 SGDLS, CDR2 YYNGEE. Trimming removed 0 bases from V and 7 bases from J, with 11 bases in between. The CDR3 region has the DNA TGTGCCAGCAGCGTAGGGAACATAGAACAGCCCCAGCATTTT. Amino acid sequence: CASSVGNIEQPQHF.

The gene calls are TRBV7-3 and TRBJ2-5; the D gene is possibly TRBD1 (6 bases). The V end was cut by 4 bases, the J end by 1 base, with 22 bases between. CDR3 size: 18 residues. Looked up from germline, CDR1 is SGHTA and CDR2 is FQGTGA. The CDR3 region has the DNA TGTGCCAGCAGCTCATCATTCCTCAGGGGAGTAGGCCAAGAGACCCAGTACTTC. Translation: CASSSSFLRGVGQETQYF.

The chain links TRBV9 to TRBJ1-2; TRBD1 agrees at 7 bases. The trim removed 3 bases at V and 3 bases at J, leaving 5 bases unmatched. The length of the CDR3 is 14 residues. Germline V gives CDR1 SGDLS, CDR2 YYNGEE. The CDR3 reads CASSGTGHDYGYTF. CDR3 DNA sequence: TGTGCCAGCAGCGGGACAGGACATGACTATGGCTACACCTTC.

This chain uses TRBV5-6 with TRBJ2-3; no clear D gene. CDR1 SGHDT and CDR2 YYEEEE come from the germline V gene. Trimming took 5 bases from V and 2 from J, leaving 3 bases between them. The CDR3 runs 11 residues. The CDR3 DNA is TGTGCCAGCAGTTTCACAGATACGCAGTATTTT. Translating it yields CASSFTDTQYF.

The rearrangement uses TRBV18 and TRBJ2-3; D gene ambiguous. CDR3 length equals 14 residues. Germline CDR1 KGHSH, CDR2 LQKENI. The V gene lost 0 bases and the J gene lost 5 bases, with 9 bases spanning the gap. CDR3 sequence: CASSPPMSGDTQYF. The CDR3 DNA follows: TGTGCCAGCTCACCACCCATGTCCGGAGATACGCAGTATTTT.

This clone was counted a single time. This sequence joins TRBV29-1 and TRBJ2-6; D is perhaps TRBD1 (6 bases). CDR3 length equals 14 residues. Germline CDR1 reads SQVTM; CDR2 reads ANQGSEA. V lost 1 base, J lost 4 bases, and 8 bases lay in between. The CDR3 region is CSVEGGRGANVLTF. The CDR3 nucleotides read TGCAGCGTTGAAGGGGGGCGAGGGGCCAACGTCCTGACTTTC.

This sequence joins TRBV13 and TRBJ2-7; 11 positions match TRBD2. V lost 6 bases to trimming and J lost 1 base; unmatched junction nucleotides: 2. The CDR3 loop spans 14 amino acids. CDR1 and CDR2 (germline): PRHDT, FYEKMQ (reference sequence). In nucleotides, the CDR3 is TGTGCCAGCAGTTGGACTAGCGGGTCCTACGAGCAGTACTTC. As protein: CASSWTSGSYEQYF. Based on the CDR3 plus reference TRBV13 and TRBJ2-7, the full variable domain is AAGVIQSPRHLIKEKRETATLKCYPIPRHDTVYWYQQGPGQDPQFLISFYEKMQSDKGSIPDRFSAQQFSDYHSELNMSSLELGDSALYFCASSWTSGSYEQYFGPGTRLTVT.

This clone showed up just once. V and J are TRBV12-5 and TRBJ2-1; 7 bases line up with TRBD2. This CDR3 has 16 amino acids. With V trimmed by 0 bases and J by 2 bases, 4 bases remained unmatched. Germline loops: CDR1 LGHNT, CDR2 FRNRAP. In nucleotides, the CDR3 is TGTGCTAGTGGTTTGGTACTGGGGAGGGCCTACAATGAGCAGTTCTTC. Amino acid sequence: CASGLVLGRAYNEQFF.

CDR3 loop: CASSQQGNGVYGYTF. Written as DNA, the CDR3 is TGCGCCAGCAGCCAACAGGGAAACGGGGTCTATGGCTACACCTTC. The genes are TRBV4-3 and TRBJ1-2, with D tentatively TRBD1 (5 bases). V was pared by 2 bases and J by 4 bases, with 14 bases between. The CDR3 contains 15 residues. Per the germline V gene, CDR1 is LGHNA and CDR2 is YSLEER.

This rearrangement joins TRBV27 to TRBJ1-4; no definite D call. The V end was cut by 3 bases, the J end by 8 bases, with 13 bases between. The CDR3 is made up of 14 amino acids. Germline loops: CDR1 MNHEY, CDR2 SMNVEV (reference sequence). As DNA, the CDR3 is TGTGCCAGCAGTTTGGTTGGGGTTAACGAAAAACTGTTTTTT. It yields the protein CASSLVGVNEKLFF.

This clone appeared many times. The genes are TRBV6-1 and TRBJ1-2; possibly TRBD1 for D (5 bases). Per germline, CDR1 MNHNS and CDR2 SASEGT. This CDR3 is built from 13 residues. V was clipped by 2 bases and J by 3 bases, with 7 bases between them. The CDR3 loop reads CASSEWGDYGYTF. The CDR3 DNA reads as TGTGCCAGCAGTGAATGGGGGGACTATGGCTACACCTTC.

V and J are TRBV10-3 and TRBJ1-4; D may be TRBD1 (5 bases). The CDR3 is 16 amino acids. V lost 6 bases, J lost 3 bases, and 17 bases lay in between. In germline, CDR1 is ENHRY, CDR2 SYGVKD. This CDR3 is CAISNPSGTANEKLFF. The CDR3 bases are TGTGCCATCAGCAACCCTTCCGGGACGGCTAATGAAAAACTGTTTTTT.

This clone was seen just once. V and J are TRBV7-6 and TRBJ2-1; 12 bases line up with TRBD2. The CDR3 is 17 amino acids. The germline CDR1 and CDR2 sequences are SGHVS and FNYEAQ. V shed 4 bases, J shed 3 bases, and the junction held 7 bases outside the gene matches. The CDR3 protein is CASSYTSGGRGYNEQFF. The CDR3 DNA follows: TGTGCCAGCAGCTACACTAGCGGGGGGCGCGGCTACAATGAGCAGTTCTTC.

The chain couples TRBV7-7 to TRBJ2-5; no reliable D call. The V gene's germline CDR1 is SSHAT and CDR2 FNYEAQ (reference sequence). CDR3 length: 13 residues. Trimming removed 5 bases from V and 5 bases from J, with 12 bases in between. CDR3 in amino acids: CASSPAPRETQYF. In nucleotides, the CDR3 is TGTGCCAGCAGCCCGGCCCCGCGGGAGACCCAGTACTTC.

J is TRBJ1-2 and V is TRBV2, with 7 bases matching TRBD1. The CDR3 has 14 residues. V shed 7 bases and J 1 base; nucleotides not matched to a gene: 6. The germline gives CDR1 SNHLY, CDR2 FYNNEI. In nucleotides, the CDR3 is TGTGCCAGCAAAAGGACAGGCGTTAACTATGGCTACACCTTC. Its translation is CASKRTGVNYGYTF.

V gene TRBV7-9 combines with J gene TRBJ1-4; 9 bases match TRBD1. CDR3 length: 15 amino acids. Trimming cost V 5 bases and J 7 bases; bases outside gene matches: 8. Germline V lookup: CDR1 SEHNR, CDR2 FQNEAQ (reference sequence). The DNA of the CDR3 is TGTGCCAGCAGCCATCGGACAGGGGTGGGTGAAAAACTGTTTTTT. It specifies CASSHRTGVGEKLFF.

V is TRBV11-3 and J is TRBJ2-7; 7 bases align to TRBD2. Per germline, CDR1 SGHNT and CDR2 YENEEA. The ends lost 8 bases at V and 3 bases at J; junction bases unmatched: 1. CDR3 size: 11 residues. CDR3 protein: CASASGYEQYF. CDR3 DNA sequence: TGTGCCAGCGCTAGCGGCTACGAGCAGTACTTC.

V gene TRBV30 combines with J gene TRBJ2-7; D is possibly TRBD1 (6 bases). Looked up from germline, CDR1 is GTSNPN and CDR2 is SVGIG (reference sequence). V was trimmed by 0 bases and J by 0 bases, leaving 12 bases between them. The CDR3 covers 15 residues. The DNA for the CDR3 is TGTGCCTGGAGTGTAGGGATAGGGGGCTCCTACGAGCAGTACTTC. It specifies CAWSVGIGGSYEQYF.

The V call is TRBV7-2, the J call TRBJ2-2, with 8 bases lining up with TRBD1. The CDR3 consists of 14 residues. J was trimmed by 7 bases and V by 4 bases; bases with no gene match: 5. Per germline, CDR1 SGHTA and CDR2 FQGNSA. The CDR3 DNA reads TGTGCCAGCAGCTACCCGGACAGGGACGGGGAGCTGTTTTTT. Encoded protein: CASSYPDRDGELFF.

This clone came up a few times. The DNA of the CDR3 is TGTGCCAGCAGCGCACCGGGACAGGGATCAGATACGCAGTATTTT. As protein: CASSAPGQGSDTQYF. The chain recombines TRBV25-1 with TRBJ2-3; TRBD1 matches at 9 bases. The J segment lost 4 bases and the V segment lost 6 bases, leaving 8 bases of the junction unmatched. The germline CDR1 and CDR2 sequences are MGHDK and SYGVNS. CDR3 size: 15 residues.

This clone has a count of ten or more. V and J are TRBV18 and TRBJ1-1; D unresolved. Germline values: CDR1 KGHSH, CDR2 LQKENI. The CDR3 spans 14 residues. V was clipped by 3 bases and J by 0 bases, with 8 bases between them. The CDR3 reads CASSPQTVNTEAFF. The CDR3 nucleotides read TGTGCCAGCTCACCCCAGACGGTGAACACTGAAGCTTTCTTT.

The chain uses TRBV6-5 and TRBJ2-1; TRBD1 agrees at 7 bases. The CDR3 extends over 12 amino acids. The junction had 4 bases not matched to a gene; V was cut back by 6 bases and J by 8 bases. Germline lookup yields CDR1 MNHEY and CDR2 SVGAGI. The DNA of the CDR3 is TGTGCCAGCAGCCCTACAGGGGATGAGCAGTTCTTC. Translating it yields CASSPTGDEQFF.

This chain links TRBV13 with TRBJ2-7; D remains ambiguous. The CDR3 is 14 residues long. The ends were cut back, 1 base at V and 0 bases at J, with 7 bases in the middle. From germline, CDR1 is PRHDT and CDR2 FYEKMQ (reference sequence). DNA for the CDR3: TGTGCCAGCAGCTTAGTCAGGAACTCCTACGAGCAGTACTTC. This codes for CASSLVRNSYEQYF.